This paragraph reports one T cell receptor beta chain. What it binds is not known. This sample is drawn from a study of cytomegalovirus exposure and HLA in healthy donors. General study points: Cytomegalovirus association was listed for roughly 160 TCR beta chains. The dataset shows that most TCR sequences were rare, while some public TCRs occurred in many donors.

Sequencing was performed with immunoSEQ multiplex PCR; in TCRdb, only in-frame clones are kept and a portion is missing. This table holds tens of thousands of clones, 85% to 95% found once. Trimming cost V 4 bases and J 0 bases; bases outside gene matches: 6. The CDR3 is made up of 16 amino acids. From germline, CDR1 is MGHRA and CDR2 YSYEKL. The specimen was PBMCs. The origin of this receptor is a man younger than 30 in good health and CMV-seropositive. The J gene is TRBJ2-7, the V gene TRBV4-1, with TRBD2 identical over 10 bases. CDR3 DNA sequence: TGCGCCAGCAGCCGACTGACTAGCGGGTCCTCCTACGAGCAGTACTTC. It specifies CASSRLTSGSSYEQYF.